This record looks at one T cell receptor beta chain sequence and its context. Its antigen is not known. This CDR3 is built from 14 residues. The V and J ends lost 4 bases and 2 bases respectively, with 13 bases between them. In germline, CDR1 is GTSNPN, CDR2 SVGIG (reference sequence). The sample belongs to a study of cytomegalovirus exposure and HLA in healthy donors. Looking at the study overall: The approximately 120 validation repertoires, a later analysis reported, used the same platform as the 700 or so repertoires from the first cohort.

Clones were sequenced by immunoSEQ multiplex PCR, and TCRdb holds only the in-frame ones, with some missing. Of more than 300,000 clones listed, roughly 88% are singletons. Study-level findings and limits: The study designated 160 or so TCR beta chains cytomegalovirus-associated. Both high specificity and high sensitivity reportedly marked the classifier's diagnosis of cytomegalovirus status. Among the CMV-associated chains, three were confirmed in vitro as specific for CMV antigens.

The chain has TRBV30 and TRBJ2-3; maybe TRBD2 (6 bases). Material: PBMCs. This TCR was recovered from a woman between 18 and 29 years old in good health and CMV-seronegative. This CDR3 reads CAWNPGLNTDTQYF. The CDR3 DNA is TGTGCCTGGAACCCCGGACTAAACACAGATACGCAGTATTTT.